These 28 T cell receptor beta chains were sequenced from one sample in a study of blood T cell repertoires in COVID-19. Repertoires were generated with immunoSEQ multiplex PCR, while TCRdb's copy carries only in-frame clones and drops some. The profile shows about 180,000 clones, about 83% of them singletons. Sequencing was performed on PBMCs or T cells enriched from blood (not recorded which). Source of these receptors: a young woman who had recovered from COVID-19.

V is TRBV28 and J is TRBJ2-7; TRBD2 matches 9 bases. Germline V gene data show CDR1 as MDHEN and CDR2 as SYDVKM. V lost 5 bases and J lost 7; bases outside the gene matches: 9. The CDR3 is made up of 14 amino acids. The CDR3: CASSLTWAGGEQYF. The CDR3 DNA reads TGTGCCAGCAGTCTTACATGGGCGGGGGGGGAGCAGTACTTC.

A single count supports this clone. The V and J genes are TRBV5-1 and TRBJ2-7; D gene ambiguous. The CDR3 extends over 13 amino acids. Germline V gene data show CDR1 as SGHRS and CDR2 as YFSETQ. V lost 0 bases to trimming and J lost 2 bases, with 6 bases between them. CDR3 residues: CASSLVSAYEQYF. CDR3 nucleotide sequence: TGCGCCAGCAGCTTGGTCAGCGCCTACGAGCAGTACTTC.

V and J are TRBV11-2 and TRBJ2-4; possibly TRBD2 for D (5 bases). The V and J ends lost 5 bases and 9 bases respectively, with 20 bases between them. Germline assignment: CDR1 SGHAT and CDR2 FQNNGV. There are 15 residues in the CDR3. The CDR3 loop is CASSQRQEGSPIQYF. The CDR3 DNA reads TGTGCCAGCAGCCAGAGACAAGAGGGTTCTCCCATTCAGTACTTC.

This chain connects TRBV29-1 to TRBJ2-7; 10 bases map to TRBD2. V shed 6 bases and J 4 bases; nucleotides not matched to a gene: 12. Germline loops: CDR1 SQVTM, CDR2 ANQGSEA. The CDR3 has 15 residues. This CDR3 is CSVETPSGRGYEQYF. CDR3 nucleotide sequence: TGCAGCGTCGAAACCCCTAGCGGGAGAGGTTACGAGCAGTACTTC.

The V gene is TRBV18, the J gene TRBJ2-5; 7 nucleotides line up with TRBD1. CDR3 length: 13 amino acids. Germline V CDR1 and CDR2: KGHSH, LQKENI. J was trimmed by 3 bases and V by 5 bases; bases with no gene match: 3. The CDR3 nucleotides are TGTGCCAGCTCAGAAGGACAGGAAGAGACCCAGTACTTC. Translating it yields CASSEGQEETQYF.

This chain joins TRBV11-2 and TRBJ1-1; no clear D. The CDR3 consists of 14 residues. Looked up from germline, CDR1 is SGHAT and CDR2 is FQNNGV. Trimming took 7 bases from V and 1 from J, leaving 13 bases between them. This CDR3 is CASTLGMENTEAFF. The CDR3 DNA reads as TGTGCCAGCACCCTAGGCATGGAGAACACTGAAGCTTTCTTT.

The chain is built from TRBV28 and TRBJ1-2; D is ambiguous. The germline CDR1 and CDR2 sequences are MDHEN and SYDVKM. The CDR3 is made up of 13 amino acids. Trimming removed 5 bases from V and 7 bases from J, with 14 bases in between. This chain's CDR3 is CASSDTLQGGYTF. The DNA for the CDR3 is TGTGCCAGCAGTGACACGCTCCAAGGTGGCTACACCTTC.

V usage is TRBV19 and J usage is TRBJ1-1, with a weak D call TRBD1 (6 bases). Trimming cost V 6 bases and J 0 bases, with 11 bases left between them. The CDR3 runs 14 residues. Looked up from germline, CDR1 is LNHDA and CDR2 is SQIVND (reference sequence). CDR3 loop: CASSMDSLNTEAFF. DNA for the CDR3: TGTGCCAGTAGCATGGACAGTTTGAACACTGAAGCTTTCTTT.

The chain couples TRBV10-3 to TRBJ2-7; TRBD1 agrees at 8 bases. The CDR3 length is 14 residues. With 5 bases clipped from V and 2 bases from J, the junction kept 5 bases outside the gene matches. The germline gives CDR1 ENHRY, CDR2 SYGVKD. The CDR3 loop reads CAISTGQGTYEQYF. The DNA for the CDR3 is TGTGCCATCAGTACCGGACAGGGAACCTACGAGCAGTACTTC.

The rearrangement links TRBV9 to TRBJ2-7; 14 nucleotides agree with TRBD2. This CDR3 is built from 16 residues. The ends lost 3 bases at V and 3 bases at J; junction bases unmatched: 5. From germline, CDR1 is SGDLS and CDR2 YYNGEE. The CDR3 DNA reads as TGTGCCAGCAGCGGGCCGGGACTAGCGGGGGTCTACGAGCAGTACTTC. It codes for CASSGPGLAGVYEQYF.

The rearrangement uses TRBV5-4 and TRBJ2-1; tentatively, D is TRBD2 (6 bases). The V gene lost 4 bases and the J gene lost 8 bases, with 19 bases spanning the gap. CDR3 length: 15 residues. Germline CDR1 reads SGHNT; CDR2 reads YYREEE (reference sequence). CDR3 region: CASSLYGRIGDEQFF. In DNA form, the CDR3 reads TGTGCCAGCAGCCTCTACGGGAGAATAGGCGATGAGCAGTTCTTC.

In its sample, this clone was seen a few times. J is TRBJ2-6 and V is TRBV13; D gene ambiguous. CDR3 length: 14 amino acids. V was pared by 5 bases and J by 0 bases, with 5 bases between. Germline V gives CDR1 PRHDT, CDR2 FYEKMQ (reference sequence). In DNA, the CDR3 is TGTGCCAGCAGCCGTTACTCTGGGGCCAACGTCCTGACTTTC. This codes for CASSRYSGANVLTF.

This chain links TRBV28 with TRBJ2-4; perhaps TRBD1 as D (5 bases). V was trimmed by 1 base and J by 8 bases, leaving 21 bases between them. Germline CDR1 is MDHEN and CDR2 is SYDVKM. The CDR3 has 17 residues. In DNA form, the CDR3 reads TGTGCCAGCAGTTTATATCCTTGGTCCGGACAAACGGACATTCAGTACTTC. Its translation is CASSLYPWSGQTDIQYF.

V is TRBV7-3 and J is TRBJ1-4; 9 positions match TRBD1. The CDR3 covers 16 residues. Looked up from germline, CDR1 is SGHTA and CDR2 is FQGTGA. With 5 bases clipped from V and 4 bases from J, the junction kept 8 bases outside the gene matches. CDR3 DNA: TGTGCCAGCAGCCTCCGGGGACAGGGCTTTAATGAAAAACTGTTTTTT. Translating it yields CASSLRGQGFNEKLFF.

The chain recombines TRBV24-1 with TRBJ2-1; 12 bases match TRBD2. The CDR3 runs 17 residues. CDR1 KGHDR and CDR2 SFDVKD come from the germline V gene. The V segment lost 5 bases and the J segment 4 bases; nucleotides outside the gene matches: 8. The DNA of the CDR3 is TGTGCCACCAGTGGCGCTAGCGGGAGGGACGGGTACAATGAGCAGTTCTTC. Encoded protein: CATSGASGRDGYNEQFF.

V usage is TRBV4-2 and J usage is TRBJ1-2, with D unclear. This CDR3 spans 15 amino acids. Germline CDR1 is LGHNA and CDR2 is YNFKEQ. Trimming stripped 0 bases from V and 3 bases from J, with 11 bases between. DNA of the CDR3: TGTGCCAGCAGCCAAGATCGCCGTCCGGACTATGGCTACACCTTC. Encoded protein: CASSQDRRPDYGYTF.

The chain employs TRBV2 and TRBJ2-7; TRBD1 is a possible D gene (6 bases). V lost 7 bases and J 3 bases, leaving 13 bases between the germline ends. The germline V gene encodes CDR1 SNHLY and CDR2 FYNNEI. This CDR3 has 13 amino acids. DNA for the CDR3: TGTGCCAGCACTGCCAGGGGTGGCTACGAGCAGTACTTC. This encodes CASTARGGYEQYF.

This rearrangement joins TRBV24-1 to TRBJ2-3, with 8 bases matching TRBD1. The CDR3 consists of 18 residues. Germline V gene lookup returns CDR1 KGHDR and CDR2 SFDVKD. Germline trimming cut 1 base from V and 1 base from J; bases unmatched to any gene: 9. CDR3 sequence reads: CATSDLSPRQGRTDTQYF. The CDR3 bases are TGTGCCACCAGTGATTTAAGCCCCCGACAGGGGCGCACAGATACGCAGTATTTT.

This chain links TRBV5-8 with TRBJ2-1, with TRBD1 as a possible D gene (6 bases). The CDR3 loop spans 15 amino acids. Looked up from germline, CDR1 is SGHTS and CDR2 is YDEGEE. Between the trimmed V and J ends, which lost 4 bases and 0 bases, there was a span of 11 bases. The CDR3 DNA reads TGTGCCAGCAGCGAAAGGGGGAGCTCCTACAATGAGCAGTTCTTC. It codes for CASSERGSSYNEQFF. The entire variable domain, with the rest obtained from reference TRBV5-8 and TRBJ2-1, is as follows: EAGVTQSPTHLIKTRGQQATLRCSPISGHTSVYWYQQALGLGLQFLLWYDEGEERNRGNFPPRFSGRQFPNYSSELNVNALELEDSALYLCASSERGSSYNEQFFGPGTRLTVL.

Here the CDR3 DNA reads TGTGCCAGCAGCCGGCACCCGCGGGATACGCAGTATTTT. Protein: CASSRHPRDTQYF. The rearrangement links TRBV7-2 to TRBJ2-3; D is unclear. This CDR3 contains 13 residues. The germline V gene has CDR1 SGHTA and CDR2 FQGNSA. Trimming removed 5 bases from V and 6 bases from J, with 12 bases in between.

The rearrangement links TRBV9 to TRBJ2-2, with 15 bases fitting TRBD2. J lost 7 bases, V lost 0 bases, and 4 bases had no gene match. The CDR3 length is 17 residues. CDR1 and CDR2 (germline): SGDLS, YYNGEE. CDR3 sequence reads: CASSVGTSGRGNGELFF. Written as DNA, the CDR3 is TGTGCCAGCAGCGTAGGGACTAGCGGGAGGGGGAACGGGGAGCTGTTTTTT.

The gene calls are TRBV29-1 and TRBJ1-4, with D unresolved. Trimming left V 5 bases short and J 6 bases short, with 13 bases between. Germline CDR1 SQVTM, CDR2 ANQGSEA. The CDR3 has 13 residues. The CDR3 here is CSVLDGSDEKLFF. DNA of the CDR3: TGCAGCGTTCTAGACGGGTCGGATGAAAAACTGTTTTTT.

A single count supports this clone. The chain carries TRBV9 and TRBJ1-2; TRBD1 matches at 12 bases. This CDR3 has 17 residues. The V segment lost 4 bases and the J segment 3 bases; nucleotides outside the gene matches: 10. CDR1 is SGDLS, CDR2 YYNGEE, per germline. The CDR3 here is CASSTHPGTGGDYGYTF. The CDR3 DNA follows: TGTGCCAGCAGCACCCATCCCGGGACAGGGGGCGACTATGGCTACACCTTC.

The chain recombines TRBV7-9 with TRBJ2-4, with TRBD1 as a possible D gene (6 bases). The germline V and J ends were trimmed by 5 bases and 0 bases, with 14 bases remaining between them. The V gene's germline CDR1 is SEHNR and CDR2 FQNEAQ (reference sequence). The CDR3 covers 16 residues. The CDR3 sequence is CASSASRGRAKNIQYF. CDR3 coding DNA: TGTGCCAGCAGCGCGTCCAGGGGCAGAGCCAAAAACATTCAGTACTTC.

The J gene is TRBJ1-2, the V gene TRBV5-1, with 9 bases identical to TRBD1. The ends lost 2 bases at V and 4 bases at J; junction bases unmatched: 9. Germline CDR1 SGHRS, CDR2 YFSETQ. The CDR3 has 16 amino acids. The CDR3 loop reads CASSFGDRGLSYGYTF. The CDR3 DNA sequence: TGCGCCAGCAGCTTCGGAGACAGGGGGTTGTCCTATGGCTACACCTTC.

The J gene is TRBJ1-3, the V gene TRBV5-4, with a possible D match to TRBD1 (6 bases). The V end lost 0 bases, the J end lost 0 bases, and 7 bases lay between the germline ends. CDR1 is SGHNT and CDR2 is YYREEE in the germline V gene (reference sequence). There are 15 residues in the CDR3. The CDR3 region is CASSLDRASGNTIYF. The CDR3 DNA reads TGTGCCAGCAGCTTGGACAGGGCCTCTGGAAACACCATATATTTT. The full variable domain, in which reference TRBV5-4 and TRBJ1-3 provide the parts outside the CDR3, is ETGVTQSPTHLIKTRGQQVTLRCSSQSGHNTVSWYQQALGQGPQFIFQYYREEENGRGNFPPRFSGLQFPNYSSELNVNALELDDSALYLCASSLDRASGNTIYFGEGSWLTVV.

The CDR3 here is CASSADVGALETQYF. The DNA for the CDR3 is TGCGCCAGCAGCGCGGACGTGGGGGCCTTGGAGACCCAGTACTTC. This chain links TRBV5-1 with TRBJ2-5; maybe TRBD1 (6 bases). Germline V gene lookup returns CDR1 SGHRS and CDR2 YFSETQ. This CDR3 region has 15 residues. The V end lost 4 bases, the J end lost 5 bases, and 18 bases lay between the germline ends.

The chain combines TRBV7-2 with TRBJ2-5; TRBD2 matches at 11 bases. The germline gives CDR1 SGHTA, CDR2 FQGNSA. CDR3 size: 14 residues. Trimming at V came to 5 bases and at J to 7 bases, leaving 6 bases not matched to a gene. The CDR3 bases are TGTGCCAGCAGCAGAGGACTAGCGGGCGCGACCCAGTACTTC. Its translation: CASSRGLAGATQYF. The entire variable domain, with the rest obtained from reference TRBV7-2 and TRBJ2-5, is as follows: GAGVSQSPSNKVTEKGKDVELRCDPISGHTALYWYRQSLGQGLEFLIYFQGNSAPDKSGLPSDRFSAERTGGSVSTLTIQRTQQEDSAVYLCASSRGLAGATQYFGPGTRLLVL.